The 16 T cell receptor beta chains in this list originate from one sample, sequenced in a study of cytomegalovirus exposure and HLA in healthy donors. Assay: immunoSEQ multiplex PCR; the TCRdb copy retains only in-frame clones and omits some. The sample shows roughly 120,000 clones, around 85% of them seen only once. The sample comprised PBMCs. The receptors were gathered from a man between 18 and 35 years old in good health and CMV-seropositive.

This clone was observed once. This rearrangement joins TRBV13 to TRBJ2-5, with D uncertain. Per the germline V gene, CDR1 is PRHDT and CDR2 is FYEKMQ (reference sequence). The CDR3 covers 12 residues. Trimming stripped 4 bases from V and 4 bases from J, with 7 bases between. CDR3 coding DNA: TGTGCCAGCAGCTATACAAGAGAGACCCAGTACTTC. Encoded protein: CASSYTRETQYF.

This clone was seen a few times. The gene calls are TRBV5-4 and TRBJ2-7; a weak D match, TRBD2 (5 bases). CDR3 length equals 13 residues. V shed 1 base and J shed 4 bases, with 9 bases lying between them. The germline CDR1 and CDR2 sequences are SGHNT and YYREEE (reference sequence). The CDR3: CASSLYREYEQYF. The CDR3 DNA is TGTGCCAGCAGCTTGTATAGGGAGTACGAGCAGTACTTC.

Here the CDR3 reads CASSLTGAPDYEQYF. CDR3 in DNA: TGTGCCAGCTCACTCACAGGGGCTCCGGACTACGAGCAGTACTTC. The rearrangement joins TRBV18 to TRBJ2-5, with 7 bases matching TRBD1. Gene TRBJ2-7 matches the end of the DNA better, so the J call may be wrong. Germline V gives CDR1 KGHSH, CDR2 LQKENI. CDR3 length: 15 amino acids.

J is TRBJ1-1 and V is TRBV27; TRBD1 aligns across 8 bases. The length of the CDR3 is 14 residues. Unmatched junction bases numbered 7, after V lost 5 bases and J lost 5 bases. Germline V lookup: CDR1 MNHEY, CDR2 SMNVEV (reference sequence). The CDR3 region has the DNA TGTGCCAGCAGTACCCGACAGGGGTTGACTGAAGCTTTCTTT. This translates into CASSTRQGLTEAFF.

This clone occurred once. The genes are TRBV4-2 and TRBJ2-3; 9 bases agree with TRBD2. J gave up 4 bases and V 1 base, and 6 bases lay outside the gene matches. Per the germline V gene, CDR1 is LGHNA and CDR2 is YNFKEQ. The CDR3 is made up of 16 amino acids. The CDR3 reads CASSQGGGAVPDTQYF. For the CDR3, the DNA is TGTGCCAGCAGCCAAGGCGGGGGGGCCGTTCCAGATACGCAGTATTTT.

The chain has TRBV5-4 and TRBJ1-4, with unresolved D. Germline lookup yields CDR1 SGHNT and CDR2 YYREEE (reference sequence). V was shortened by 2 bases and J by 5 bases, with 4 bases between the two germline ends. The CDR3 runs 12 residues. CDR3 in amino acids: CASSLRNEKLFF. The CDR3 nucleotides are TGTGCCAGCAGCTTACGGAATGAAAAACTGTTTTTT. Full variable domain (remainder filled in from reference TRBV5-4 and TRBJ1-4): ETGVTQSPTHLIKTRGQQVTLRCSSQSGHNTVSWYQQALGQGPQFIFQYYREEENGRGNFPPRFSGLQFPNYSSELNVNALELDDSALYLCASSLRNEKLFFGSGTQLSVL.

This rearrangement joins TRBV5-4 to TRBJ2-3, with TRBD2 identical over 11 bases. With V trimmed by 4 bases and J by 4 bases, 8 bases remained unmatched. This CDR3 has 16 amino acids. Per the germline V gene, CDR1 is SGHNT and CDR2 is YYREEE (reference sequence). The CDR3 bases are TGTGCCAGCAGCGGAATAGCGGGGGGGCGTTCAGATACGCAGTATTTT. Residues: CASSGIAGGRSDTQYF.

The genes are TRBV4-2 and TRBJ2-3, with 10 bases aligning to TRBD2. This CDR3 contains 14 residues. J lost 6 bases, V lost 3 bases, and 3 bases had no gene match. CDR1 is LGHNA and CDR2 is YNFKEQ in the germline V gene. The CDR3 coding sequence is TGTGCCAGCAGCCAGGGGACTAGCGAGGATACGCAGTATTTT. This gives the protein CASSQGTSEDTQYF.

The DNA of the CDR3 is TGTGCCAGCAGCGTAGGTAGTGAGGTCCAGGGTTCACCCCTCCACTTT. Its translation is CASSVGSEVQGSPLHF. The chain joins TRBV9 to TRBJ1-6; D may be TRBD1 (5 bases). The CDR3 is made up of 16 amino acids. CDR1 is SGDLS and CDR2 is YYNGEE in the germline V gene. Trimming removed 0 bases from V and 9 bases from J, with 16 bases in between. Combining the CDR3 with reference TRBV9 and TRBJ1-6 gives the whole variable domain DSGVTQTPKHLITATGQRVTLRCSPRSGDLSVYWYQQSLDQGLQFLIQYYNGEERAKGNILERFSAQQFPDLHSELNLSSLELGDSALYFCASSVGSEVQGSPLHFGNGTRLTVT.

The CDR3 reads CASSPPWGEDYNSPLHF. The CDR3 DNA reads as TGTGCCAGCAGCCCCCCGTGGGGAGAGGATTATAATTCACCCCTCCACTTT. The rearrangement uses TRBV5-5 and TRBJ1-6; unclear D gene. Germline V gives CDR1 SGHKS, CDR2 YYEKEE (reference sequence). CDR3 length: 17 residues. V gave up 4 bases and J gave up 4 bases, with 18 bases separating them.

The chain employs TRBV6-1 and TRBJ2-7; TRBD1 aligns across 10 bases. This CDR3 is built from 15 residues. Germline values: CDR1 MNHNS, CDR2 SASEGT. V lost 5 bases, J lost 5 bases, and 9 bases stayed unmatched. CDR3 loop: CASSPRDRGFHEQYF. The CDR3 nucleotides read TGTGCCAGCAGTCCGCGGGACAGGGGATTTCACGAGCAGTACTTC.

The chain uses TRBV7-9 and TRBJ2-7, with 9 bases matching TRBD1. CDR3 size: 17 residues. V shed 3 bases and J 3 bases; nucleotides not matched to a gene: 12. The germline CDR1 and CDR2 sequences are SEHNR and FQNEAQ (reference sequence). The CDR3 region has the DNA TGTGCCAGCAGCTTTATTCGGGGACAGGGAAACGTCTACGAGCAGTACTTC. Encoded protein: CASSFIRGQGNVYEQYF. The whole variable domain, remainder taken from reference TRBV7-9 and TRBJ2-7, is DTGVSQNPRHKITKRGQNVTFRCDPISEHNRLYWYRQTLGQGPEFLTYFQNEAQLEKSRLLSDRFSAERPKGSFSTLEIQRTEQGDSAMYLCASSFIRGQGNVYEQYFGPGTRLTVT.

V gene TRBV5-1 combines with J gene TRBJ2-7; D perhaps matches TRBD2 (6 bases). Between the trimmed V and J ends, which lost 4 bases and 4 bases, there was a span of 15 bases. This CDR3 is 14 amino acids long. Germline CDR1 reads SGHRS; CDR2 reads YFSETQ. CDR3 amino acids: CASSPQGGGYEQYF. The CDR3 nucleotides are TGCGCCAGCAGCCCGCAGGGAGGCGGATACGAGCAGTACTTC.

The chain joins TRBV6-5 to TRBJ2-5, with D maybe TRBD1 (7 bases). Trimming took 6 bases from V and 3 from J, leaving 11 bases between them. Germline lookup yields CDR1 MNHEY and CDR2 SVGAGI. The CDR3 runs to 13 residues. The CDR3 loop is CASRRRGEETQYF. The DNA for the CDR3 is TGTGCCAGCAGACGCAGGGGGGAAGAGACCCAGTACTTC.

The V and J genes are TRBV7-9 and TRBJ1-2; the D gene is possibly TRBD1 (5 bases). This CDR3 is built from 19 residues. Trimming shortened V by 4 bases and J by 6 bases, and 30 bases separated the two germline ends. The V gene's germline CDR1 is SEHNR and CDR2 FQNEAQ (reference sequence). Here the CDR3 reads CASSSRNRDGGWGVDGYTF. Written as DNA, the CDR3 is TGTGCCAGCAGCTCGAGAAACCGGGACGGCGGATGGGGGGTGGATGGCTACACCTTC. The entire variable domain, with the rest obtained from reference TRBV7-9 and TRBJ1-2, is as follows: DTGVSQNPRHKITKRGQNVTFRCDPISEHNRLYWYRQTLGQGPEFLTYFQNEAQLEKSRLLSDRFSAERPKGSFSTLEIQRTEQGDSAMYLCASSSRNRDGGWGVDGYTFGSGTRLTVV.

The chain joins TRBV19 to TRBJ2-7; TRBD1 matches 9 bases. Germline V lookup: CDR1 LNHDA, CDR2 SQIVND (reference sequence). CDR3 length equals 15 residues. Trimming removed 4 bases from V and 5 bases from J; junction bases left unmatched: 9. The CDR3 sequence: CASSTGQGIVHEQYF. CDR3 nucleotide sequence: TGTGCCAGTAGTACGGGACAGGGTATCGTCCACGAGCAGTACTTC.